The entry below gives a single T cell receptor (beta chain) sequence along with its context. Per the authors' pipeline: Estimation of nucleated cell counts was performed using reference gene primer amplification. Sequenced by immunoSEQ multiplex PCR; TCRdb stores in-frame clones only, minus some. V, J and clone size are those of that table, while D and trimming were read from the DNA. The sample records over 45,000 clones, under 90% being singletons. This entry comes from a study of blood T cell repertoires in COVID-19. Study in general: Researchers got acute and convalescent COVID-19 samples from the United States, Italy and Spain.

Looked up from germline, CDR1 is SGHRS and CDR2 is YFSETQ. The CDR3 runs 12 residues. V lost 4 bases and J 10 bases, leaving 12 bases between the germline ends. This sequence originates from a woman of 80 years or more with active or convalescent COVID-19. The sequenced sample consisted of peripheral blood. The J gene is TRBJ2-1, the V gene TRBV5-1, with D possibly TRBD1 on 7 matching bases. The CDR3 sequence is CASSSPGGEQFF. CDR3 sequence (DNA): TGCGCCAGCAGCAGTCCAGGGGGGGAGCAGTTCTTC. Supplemented by reference TRBV5-1 and TRBJ2-1, the full variable domain reads KAGVTQTPRYLIKTRGQQVTLSCSPISGHRSVSWYQQTPGQGLQFLFEYFSETQRNKGNFPGRFSGRQFSNSRSEMNVSTLELGDSALYLCASSSPGGEQFFGPGTRLTVL.